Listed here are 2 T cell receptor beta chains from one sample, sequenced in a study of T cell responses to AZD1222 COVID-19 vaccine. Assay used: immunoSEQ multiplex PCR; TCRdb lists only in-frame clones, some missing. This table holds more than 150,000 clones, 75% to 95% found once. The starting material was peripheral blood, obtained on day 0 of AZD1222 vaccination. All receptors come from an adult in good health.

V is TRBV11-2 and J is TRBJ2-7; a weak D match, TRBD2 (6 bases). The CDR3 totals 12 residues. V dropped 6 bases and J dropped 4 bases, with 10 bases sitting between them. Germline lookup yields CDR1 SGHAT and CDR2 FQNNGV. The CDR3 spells CASRGGSYEQYF. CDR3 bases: TGTGCCAGCAGGGGAGGTTCATACGAGCAGTACTTC.

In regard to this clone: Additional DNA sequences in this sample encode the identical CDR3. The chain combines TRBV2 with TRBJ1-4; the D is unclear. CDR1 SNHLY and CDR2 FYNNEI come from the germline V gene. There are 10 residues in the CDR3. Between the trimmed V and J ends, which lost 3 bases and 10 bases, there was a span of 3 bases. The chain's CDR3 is CASSEGKLFF. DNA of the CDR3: TGTGCCAGCAGTGAGGGAAAACTGTTTTTT.